The 7 T cell receptor beta chains given below trace back to one sample, sequenced in a study of blood T cell repertoires in COVID-19. Clones were read by immunoSEQ multiplex PCR, and TCRdb kept only the in-frame ones, dropping some. The table records around 150,000 clones, about four fifths of them present only once. The sequenced material came from peripheral blood. These TCRs come from a woman aged 60-75 years with acute or convalescent COVID-19.

This clone was recorded only once. The chain recombines TRBV7-6 with TRBJ1-1; D is undetermined. Germline CDR1 and CDR2: SGHVS and FNYEAQ. V lost 4 bases to trimming and J lost 1 base, with 10 bases between them. CDR3 size: 14 residues. CDR3 sequence (DNA): TGTGCCAGCAGCTCGTTGTCAGGGAACACTGAAGCTTTCTTT. As protein: CASSSLSGNTEAFF.

The chain uses TRBV5-4 and TRBJ2-6, with TRBD1 identical over 10 bases. Unmatched junction bases numbered 10, after V lost 3 bases and J lost 1 base. Germline V gene lookup returns CDR1 SGHNT and CDR2 YYREEE (reference sequence). The CDR3 is made up of 19 amino acids. The CDR3: CASSSPGQGKVSGANVLTF. CDR3 nucleotides: TGTGCCAGCAGCTCACCGGGACAGGGGAAGGTATCTGGGGCCAACGTCCTGACTTTC.

The chain joins TRBV3-1 (or the pseudogene TRBV3-2) to TRBJ2-2, with TRBD2 as a possible D gene (5 bases). This CDR3 is built from 13 residues. Germline CDR1 LGHDT, CDR2 YNNKEL (reference sequence). The ends were cut back, 6 bases at V and 6 bases at J, with 11 bases in the middle. CDR3 amino acids: CASSFSGSGELFF. DNA for the CDR3: TGTGCCAGCAGTTTCAGCGGATCCGGGGAGCTGTTTTTT.

The chain joins TRBV28 to TRBJ2-2; 7 bases align to TRBD1. The trim removed 2 bases at V and 5 bases at J, leaving 5 bases unmatched. This CDR3 spans 15 amino acids. CDR1 MDHEN and CDR2 SYDVKM come from the germline V gene. As DNA, the CDR3 is TGTGCCAGCAGTTTAAGACAGGGAAGGACCGGGGAGCTGTTTTTT. Translating it yields CASSLRQGRTGELFF.

The chain employs TRBV28 and TRBJ2-5; 7 bases map to TRBD2. Germline trimming cut 5 bases from V and 5 bases from J; bases unmatched to any gene: 8. The CDR3 length is 14 residues. Germline V gene data show CDR1 as MDHEN and CDR2 as SYDVKM. The CDR3 sequence is CASSESGNRETQYF. The CDR3 DNA reads as TGTGCCAGCAGTGAGAGCGGGAATCGGGAGACCCAGTACTTC.

This clone was seen only a few times. The V and J genes are TRBV6-5 and TRBJ1-3, with 7 bases aligning to TRBD1. The CDR3 has 15 amino acids. From germline, CDR1 is MNHEY and CDR2 SVGAGI. V trimming: 5 bases; J trimming: 3 bases; junction bases outside the gene matches: 7. The CDR3 region is CASSRSRGLGNTIYF. CDR3 nucleotides: TGTGCCAGCAGTCGCTCGAGGGGGCTTGGAAACACCATATATTTT.

This chain uses TRBV2 with TRBJ2-7; 14 bases agree with TRBD2. The germline V gene encodes CDR1 SNHLY and CDR2 FYNNEI. The CDR3 consists of 16 residues. The V segment lost 5 bases and the J segment 6 bases; nucleotides outside the gene matches: 9. In DNA, the CDR3 is TGTGCCAGCAGTAGGCAGGGACTAGCGGGAGCCGCCGAGCAGTACTTC. Residues: CASSRQGLAGAAEQYF.